Listed here are 31 T cell receptor beta chains from one sample, sequenced in a study of T-cell memory formation after mild COVID-19. TCRdb re-analysed the 5' RACE reads in MiXCR, keeping a single row per CDR3 protein. Of 35,000 to 50,000 distinct CDR3 sequences detected, nearly 9.5% appear once; the ten largest clones hold 12%. The specimen sequenced was PBMCs or a T cell subset sorted from them (not recorded which). These receptors all come from an adult woman who had mild COVID-19 (a few samples of this study predate the infection). Cell type and time point are not known.

V is TRBV12-3 or TRBV12-4 and J is TRBJ1-6, with a weak D call TRBD1 (6 bases). The CDR3 length is 14 residues. Trimming pared 6 bases from V and 4 bases from J, leaving 10 bases between. This CDR3 reads CASSGGQYNSPLHF. The CDR3 DNA is TGTGCCAGCAGCGGCGGACAGTATAATTCACCCCTCCACTTT.

This clonotype was observed a handful of times. The rearrangement uses TRBV19 and TRBJ2-1; tentative D call: TRBD2 (6 bases). V was pared by 3 bases and J by 12 bases, with 15 bases between. Germline assignment: CDR1 LNHDA and CDR2 SQIVND (reference sequence). This CDR3 has 13 residues. The CDR3 DNA reads TGTGCCAGTAGTATGGAGGGTCTTTTTAGGCAGTTCTTC. The encoded protein is CASSMEGLFRQFF.

This clonotype was found many times. The chain couples TRBV12-3 or TRBV12-4 to TRBJ1-6, with 9 bases aligning to TRBD1. This CDR3 region has 16 residues. The J segment lost 5 bases and the V segment lost 5 bases, leaving 7 bases of the junction unmatched. The chain's CDR3 is CASSPRGTGNNSPLHF. In DNA form, the CDR3 reads TGTGCCAGCAGTCCCCGGGGGACAGGGAATAATTCACCCCTCCACTTT.

This clonotype was seen ten or more times. This chain uses TRBV6-1 with TRBJ1-2; D is undetermined. The CDR3 length is 11 residues. The germline V gene encodes CDR1 MNHNS and CDR2 SASEGT. V was cut by 10 bases and J by 2 bases, with 8 bases left in between. CDR3 in amino acids: CATTQNYGYTF. In DNA, the CDR3 is TGTGCCACCACACAGAACTATGGCTACACCTTC.

This clonotype has a count of ten or more. The V call is TRBV5-1, the J call TRBJ2-7; 7 positions match TRBD2. This CDR3 comprises 15 residues. The V gene end was trimmed by 0 bases and the J gene end by 2 bases; junction bases not matched to a gene: 5. Germline loops: CDR1 SGHRS, CDR2 YFSETQ. CDR3 in amino acids: CASSLGPAGTYEQYF. The CDR3 DNA is TGCGCCAGCAGCTTGGGCCCAGCGGGAACCTACGAGCAGTACTTC.

The CDR3 region is CASSLLGQGVGEQYF. The CDR3 DNA follows: TGTGCCAGCAGCTTACTCGGACAGGGTGTGGGCGAGCAGTACTTC. V is TRBV11-2 and J is TRBJ2-7; 8 bases line up with TRBD1. Germline CDR1 reads SGHAT; CDR2 reads FQNNGV. This CDR3 is 15 amino acids long. V lost 2 bases, J lost 6 bases, and 9 bases stayed unmatched. Supplemented by reference TRBV11-2 and TRBJ2-7, the full variable domain reads EAGVAQSPRYKIIEKRQSVAFWCNPISGHATLYWYQQILGQGPKLLIQFQNNGVVDDSQLPKDRFSAERLKGVDSTLKIQPAKLEDSAVYLCASSLLGQGVGEQYFGPGTRLTVT.

V gene TRBV19 combines with J gene TRBJ2-5; the match to TRBD1 covers 7 bases. Per the germline V gene, CDR1 is LNHDA and CDR2 is SQIVND (reference sequence). The CDR3 covers 15 residues. The junction had 6 bases not matched to a gene; V was cut back by 4 bases and J by 1 base. CDR3: CASSSLGTAQETQYF. The CDR3 DNA reads TGTGCCAGTAGTAGCCTGGGGACAGCCCAAGAGACCCAGTACTTC.

Only a few counts were recorded for this clonotype. This chain links TRBV7-3 with TRBJ2-2; 8 positions agree with TRBD1. Germline loops: CDR1 SGHTA, CDR2 FQGTGA. The CDR3 consists of 15 residues. The trim removed 4 bases at V and 1 base at J, leaving 2 bases unmatched. The CDR3 spells CASSSGTGNTGELFF. In DNA form, the CDR3 reads TGTGCCAGCAGCTCCGGGACAGGGAACACCGGGGAGCTGTTTTTT.

The chain employs TRBV3-1 and TRBJ2-7; D perhaps matches TRBD1 (5 bases). V shed 6 bases and J shed 0 bases, with 9 bases lying between them. CDR3 length: 13 amino acids. The V gene's germline CDR1 is LGHDT and CDR2 YNNKEL (reference sequence). The CDR3 region is CASSKGASYEQYF. CDR3 DNA sequence: TGTGCCAGCAGTAAAGGGGCCTCCTACGAGCAGTACTTC.

This clonotype was seen many times. This chain links TRBV4-2 with TRBJ1-6; D is unresolved. Looked up from germline, CDR1 is LGHNA and CDR2 is YNFKEQ. The CDR3 length is 13 residues. The V end was cut by 0 bases, the J end by 13 bases, with 10 bases between. The CDR3 reads CASSQDRERPLHF. The CDR3 coding sequence is TGTGCCAGCAGCCAAGATCGAGAGAGGCCCCTCCACTTT.

Note on this clonotype: Possible read error: a much larger clone is one base away. The V call is TRBV15, the J call TRBJ2-1; D not resolved. The CDR3 runs 16 residues. The V end lost 3 bases, the J end lost 0 bases, and 12 bases lay between the germline ends. The germline CDR1 and CDR2 sequences are LNHNV and YYDKDF (reference sequence). The CDR3 DNA reads as TGTGCCACCAGCAGTCACGGAGAAGGCTCCTACAATGAGCAGTTCTTC. Its protein is CATSSHGEGSYNEQFF.

The chain has TRBV20-1 and TRBJ1-5, with 7 bases matching TRBD1. This CDR3 has 14 amino acids. The V segment lost 2 bases and the J segment 4 bases; nucleotides outside the gene matches: 5. Germline-derived CDR1 and CDR2 are DFQATT and SNEGSKA (reference sequence). The CDR3 DNA sequence: TGCAGTGCTAGACTGACAGGGCCTAATCAGCCCCAGCATTTT. This codes for CSARLTGPNQPQHF.

The rearrangement joins TRBV5-6 to TRBJ1-5; 7 bases are a match to TRBD1. CDR1 is SGHDT, CDR2 YYEEEE, per germline. The length of the CDR3 is 15 residues. Trimming took 1 base from V and 7 from J; bases not matched to a gene: 8. This chain's CDR3 is CASSLSQGVGQPQHF. CDR3 DNA: TGTGCCAGCAGCTTGAGCCAGGGGGTAGGGCAGCCCCAGCATTTT.

This clonotype was picked up a small number of times. V is TRBV20-1 and J is TRBJ1-5; no reliable D call. CDR3 size: 13 residues. The V and J ends lost 3 bases and 0 bases respectively, with 6 bases between them. The V gene's germline CDR1 is DFQATT and CDR2 SNEGSKA (reference sequence). The CDR3 sequence is CSARGYSNQPQHF. DNA for the CDR3: TGCAGTGCTAGGGGTTATAGCAATCAGCCCCAGCATTTT.

The chain uses TRBV2 and TRBJ1-6, with D perhaps TRBD1 (6 bases). Between the trimmed V and J ends, which lost 5 bases and 9 bases, there was a span of 17 bases. This CDR3 region has 15 residues. In germline, CDR1 is SNHLY, CDR2 FYNNEI. The CDR3 protein is CASSPQGTLGSPLHF. The CDR3, as DNA: TGTGCCAGCAGTCCACAGGGAACCCTAGGTTCACCCCTCCACTTT. Complete variable domain (other parts from reference TRBV2 and TRBJ1-6): EPEVTQTPSHQVTQMGQEVILRCVPISNHLYFYWYRQILGQKVEFLVSFYNNEISEKSEIFDDQFSVERPDGSNFTLKIRSTKLEDSAMYFCASSPQGTLGSPLHFGNGTRLTVT.

This clonotype has just a few counts. V and J are TRBV6-2 or TRBV6-3 and TRBJ2-7; tentatively, D is TRBD1 or TRBD2 (5 bases each). CDR3 length equals 16 residues. V was trimmed by 1 base and J by 1 base, leaving 14 bases between them. The V gene's germline CDR1 is MNHEY and CDR2 SVGEGT. CDR3 DNA sequence: TGTGCCAGCAGTTACTACCGGGGCCAGGTTTCCTACGAGCAGTACTTC. Protein: CASSYYRGQVSYEQYF.

This clonotype was recorded many times. This chain joins TRBV4-1 and TRBJ2-7, with D unclear. The CDR3 extends over 13 amino acids. Trimming removed 0 bases at V and 5 bases at J, with 8 bases between. Germline V gene data show CDR1 as MGHRA and CDR2 as YSYEKL. The CDR3 DNA follows: TGCGCCAGCAGCCAAGATCCCCTGAACGAGCAGTACTTC. Protein: CASSQDPLNEQYF.

Ten or more counts support this clonotype. J is TRBJ2-1 and V is TRBV20-1, with 8 bases matching TRBD2. J lost 7 bases, V lost 1 base, and 18 bases had no gene match. Germline CDR1 reads DFQATT; CDR2 reads SNEGSKA (reference sequence). The CDR3 covers 18 residues. The CDR3 region has the DNA TGCAGTGCTAGAGCATCCCTCGTTCCTGGCGGGGGGCCTAATGAGCAGTTCTTC. Its protein product is CSARASLVPGGGPNEQFF.

The rearrangement uses TRBV6-2 or TRBV6-3 and TRBJ2-7; 8 bases line up with TRBD1. V dropped 6 bases and J dropped 0; count of bases not matched to a gene: 7. The length of the CDR3 is 15 residues. Germline-derived CDR1 and CDR2 are MNHEY and SVGEGT. Written as DNA, the CDR3 is TGTGCCAGCAGACCCGAGACAGGGGCCTCCTACGAGCAGTACTTC. This sequence encodes CASRPETGASYEQYF.

This clonotype was picked up many times. The rearrangement links TRBV7-8 to TRBJ2-2, with 7 positions matching TRBD2. From germline, CDR1 is SGHVS and CDR2 FQNEAQ. The CDR3 is 14 amino acids. With V trimmed by 5 bases and J by 5 bases, 5 bases remained unmatched. As DNA, the CDR3 is TGTGCCAGCAGCCCGTCGGGGGGAACCGGGGAGCTGTTTTTT. Its translation: CASSPSGGTGELFF.

The chain combines TRBV12-5 with TRBJ2-3, with D maybe TRBD2 (5 bases). From germline, CDR1 is LGHNT and CDR2 FRNRAP. The CDR3 covers 14 residues. Trimming took off 4 bases at V and 7 bases at J, with 15 bases between the two ends. The CDR3: CASGSGRTDNTQYF. CDR3 DNA sequence: TGTGCTAGTGGTTCAGGAAGGACTGACAATACGCAGTATTTT.

In DNA form, the CDR3 reads TGCGCCAGCAGCCAAGACCACTCCAATCAGCCCCAGCATTTT. Amino acid sequence: CASSQDHSNQPQHF. The chain combines TRBV4-1 with TRBJ1-5, with D unclear. The CDR3 sequence is 14 residues long. The V and J ends lost 0 bases and 3 bases respectively, with 6 bases between them. Germline V gene data show CDR1 as MGHRA and CDR2 as YSYEKL.

This clonotype was observed many times. The chain has TRBV7-3 and TRBJ2-3; TRBD1 or TRBD2 may be the D gene (6 bases each). Germline V lookup: CDR1 SGHTA, CDR2 FQGTGA. The CDR3 is 15 amino acids. V was clipped by 3 bases and J by 0 bases, with 10 bases between them. Here the CDR3 reads CASSFGGGSTDTQYF. Here the CDR3 DNA reads TGTGCCAGCAGCTTCGGGGGCGGTAGCACAGATACGCAGTATTTT.

This clonotype was seen a handful of times. The rearrangement joins TRBV11-2 to TRBJ2-1; D call uncertain. The ends were cut back, 5 bases at V and 0 bases at J, with 14 bases in the middle. This CDR3 has 16 residues. The germline V gene has CDR1 SGHAT and CDR2 FQNNGV. CDR3 sequence reads: CASSQLRTRSYNEQFF. The CDR3 nucleotides read TGTGCCAGCAGCCAACTTAGGACCCGCTCCTACAATGAGCAGTTCTTC.

This clonotype was found many times. The chain recombines TRBV5-1 with TRBJ2-1, with TRBD1 matching 9 bases. CDR1 is SGHRS, CDR2 YFSETQ, per germline. The J segment lost 3 bases and the V segment lost 2 bases, leaving 18 bases of the junction unmatched. CDR3 length: 20 residues. CDR3 nucleotide sequence: TGCGCCAGCAGCTTCCCGGGACAGGGCTCGACAGGTTCGCTCTACAATGAGCAGTTCTTC. It yields the protein CASSFPGQGSTGSLYNEQFF.

This chain connects TRBV7-2 to TRBJ1-5; 7 nucleotides align to TRBD1. After removal of 4 bases from V and 9 bases from J, the junction contained 12 bases not matched to a gene. This CDR3 has 15 residues. In germline, CDR1 is SGHTA, CDR2 FQGNSA. Written as DNA, the CDR3 is TGTGCCAGCAGCTCGCTAATGACAGGGCAAGGGCCCCAGCATTTT. It encodes CASSSLMTGQGPQHF.

The chain joins TRBV7-6 to TRBJ2-2, with TRBD2 matching 8 bases. This CDR3 comprises 16 residues. Germline CDR1 reads SGHVS; CDR2 reads FNYEAQ. The V and J ends lost 5 bases and 0 bases, in that order; junction bases with no gene match: 5. The CDR3 protein is CASSPAGGANTGELFF. The CDR3 DNA sequence: TGTGCCAGCAGCCCTGCGGGAGGCGCGAACACCGGGGAGCTGTTTTTT.

The genes are TRBV20-1 and TRBJ1-2; TRBD1 is a possible D gene (5 bases). Germline V CDR1 and CDR2: DFQATT, SNEGSKA (reference sequence). This CDR3 is 13 amino acids long. Between the trimmed V and J ends, which lost 5 bases and 2 bases, there was a span of 12 bases. CDR3: CSAHRTANYGYTF. The DNA for the CDR3 is TGCAGTGCTCACAGGACGGCGAACTATGGCTACACCTTC.

This clonotype was seen a handful of times. The rearrangement links TRBV7-2 to TRBJ2-1; no reliable D call. V was trimmed by 4 bases and J by 4 bases, leaving 11 bases between them. Germline CDR1 reads SGHTA; CDR2 reads FQGNSA. The CDR3 is made up of 14 amino acids. This CDR3 reads CASSSSSLYNEQFF. Here the CDR3 DNA reads TGTGCCAGCAGCTCCTCAAGTCTATACAATGAGCAGTTCTTC.

V and J are TRBV29-1 and TRBJ1-2, with D perhaps TRBD1 (5 bases). Trimming took off 8 bases at V and 4 bases at J, with 20 bases between the two ends. CDR3 size: 14 residues. Germline V gene sequence: CDR1 SQVTM, CDR2 ANQGSEA. CDR3 bases: TGCAGCCACCTGGCCTGGGGCACAGCCTATGGCTACACCTTC. This translates into CSHLAWGTAYGYTF.

This clonotype was observed a handful of times. This chain links TRBV7-9 with TRBJ2-2; 10 bases map to TRBD1. CDR3 length equals 18 residues. Germline V CDR1 and CDR2: SEHNR, FQNEAQ (reference sequence). V was clipped by 4 bases and J by 5 bases; unmatched bases: 13. The CDR3: CASSSYPRTGGGTGELFF. The CDR3 DNA reads TGTGCCAGCAGCTCCTATCCAAGGACAGGGGGAGGTACCGGGGAGCTGTTTTTT.